The 2 T cell receptor beta chains in this list originate from one sample, sequenced in a study of shared clonotypes between healthy human individuals. Libraries were prepared by immunoSEQ multiplex PCR; TCRdb keeps only in-frame clonotypes and omits some of them. The data contain 330,000 or so clones, less than 75% of them seen just once; the ten biggest clones take up more than 9%. The sequenced sample was memory CD4+ T cells sorted from blood. Subset indicated: CD45RA-negative fraction. Receptors were obtained from a man aged 25 to 45 in good health.

In DNA, the CDR3 is TGCGCCAGCAGCTTCGACGGATGGGGTCCCCGAGGGAAACTGTTTTTT. This encodes CASSFDGWGPRGKLFF. V usage is TRBV5-1 and J usage is TRBJ1-4; the D is unclear. The germline V gene has CDR1 SGHRS and CDR2 YFSETQ. CDR3 length: 16 residues. V lost 2 bases and J 11 bases, leaving 22 bases between the germline ends.

V is TRBV9 and J is TRBJ2-7; D may be TRBD1 or TRBD2 (5 bases each). Per germline, CDR1 SGDLS and CDR2 YYNGEE. The CDR3 runs 15 residues. Trimming left V 2 bases short and J 7 bases short, with 19 bases between. In nucleotides, the CDR3 is TGTGCCAGCAGCGTGAATACTGGGACGACGGGGGAGCAGTACTTC. This gives the protein CASSVNTGTTGEQYF.